One sample yielded the 17 T cell receptor beta chains listed below, sequenced in a study of T cell responses to AZD1222 COVID-19 vaccine. Sequenced by immunoSEQ multiplex PCR; TCRdb stores in-frame clones only, minus some. The table lists tens of thousands of clones, approximately 90% of them singletons, with about 9.1% in the top ten. Sequencing was performed on peripheral blood, taken 28 days after the second dose of the MenACWY control vaccine. These receptor sequences come from an adult who received the MenACWY meningococcal vaccine as a control.

The rearrangement joins TRBV2 to TRBJ2-7; 9 bases are a match to TRBD1. The J segment lost 0 bases and the V segment lost 5 bases, leaving 5 bases of the junction unmatched. The germline V gene encodes CDR1 SNHLY and CDR2 FYNNEI. This CDR3 spans 15 amino acids. CDR3 residues: CASSQETGGSYEQYF. For the CDR3, the DNA is TGTGCCAGCAGTCAGGAGACAGGGGGCTCCTACGAGCAGTACTTC.

The V gene is TRBV5-1, the J gene TRBJ1-2; a weak D match, TRBD1 (5 bases). Trimming removed 4 bases from V and 1 base from J, with 11 bases in between. There are 14 residues in the CDR3. Germline CDR1 and CDR2: SGHRS and YFSETQ. The CDR3 spells CASSPVGGNYGYTF. The CDR3 DNA is TGCGCCAGCAGCCCCGTGGGGGGTAACTATGGCTACACCTTC.

V is TRBV20-1 and J is TRBJ2-1; 8 bases agree with TRBD1. Germline values: CDR1 DFQATT, CDR2 SNEGSKA (reference sequence). V lost 3 bases, J lost 5 bases, and 6 bases stayed unmatched. There are 14 residues in the CDR3. CDR3 nucleotide sequence: TGCAGTGCTAGTAGTCACAGGGGGGACAATGAGCAGTTCTTC. Translating it yields CSASSHRGDNEQFF.

J is TRBJ2-5 and V is TRBV4-2; maybe TRBD2 (6 bases). V shed 1 base and J shed 2 bases, with 11 bases lying between them. Germline CDR1 and CDR2: LGHNA and YNFKEQ. The CDR3 totals 15 residues. CDR3 DNA: TGTGCCAGCAGCCAAGGAGGGGCGGGGCAAGAGACCCAGTACTTC. Protein product: CASSQGGAGQETQYF.

This chain joins TRBV4-3 and TRBJ2-5; 12 bases agree with TRBD2. The CDR3 contains 16 residues. The germline V gene encodes CDR1 LGHNA and CDR2 YSLEER. The V gene end was trimmed by 4 bases and the J gene end by 5 bases; junction bases not matched to a gene: 8. The CDR3 loop is CASSPGLAGWKETQYF. Here the CDR3 DNA reads TGCGCCAGCAGCCCCGGACTAGCGGGGTGGAAGGAGACCCAGTACTTC.

The chain recombines TRBV9 with TRBJ2-1, with 13 bases identical to TRBD2. The CDR3 extends over 15 amino acids. Germline V lookup: CDR1 SGDLS, CDR2 YYNGEE. V dropped 3 bases and J dropped 6; count of bases not matched to a gene: 3. CDR3 region: CASSAGTSGANEQFF. As DNA, the CDR3 is TGTGCCAGCAGCGCCGGGACTAGCGGGGCCAATGAGCAGTTCTTC.

This sequence joins TRBV5-1 and TRBJ1-2; TRBD1 is a possible D gene (5 bases). Germline-derived CDR1 and CDR2 are SGHRS and YFSETQ. The CDR3 covers 14 residues. V gave up 5 bases and J gave up 4 bases, with 15 bases separating them. As DNA, the CDR3 is TGCGCCAGCAGAATTACGGACACCAGCTATGGCTACACCTTC. Translating it yields CASRITDTSYGYTF.

The chain uses TRBV11-2 and TRBJ1-3, with D unclear. Trimming stripped 5 bases from V and 4 bases from J, with 12 bases between. There are 14 residues in the CDR3. Germline assignment: CDR1 SGHAT and CDR2 FQNNGV. The CDR3 protein is CASSPPGVGNTIYF. CDR3 nucleotides: TGTGCCAGCAGCCCCCCCGGGGTCGGAAACACCATATATTTT.

This chain connects TRBV19 to TRBJ2-2, with a tentative D call TRBD2 (6 bases). This CDR3 is built from 15 residues. Per the germline V gene, CDR1 is LNHDA and CDR2 is SQIVND (reference sequence). Trimming pared 3 bases from V and 4 bases from J, leaving 12 bases between. CDR3 nucleotide sequence: TGTGCCAGTAGTATGGGTAGGAGGGGCACCGGGGAGCTGTTTTTT. Translating gives CASSMGRRGTGELFF.

The chain uses TRBV19 and TRBJ2-2; 10 nucleotides agree with TRBD1. V shed 6 bases, J shed 6 bases, and the junction held 1 base outside the gene matches. CDR3 size: 13 residues. Germline V gene lookup returns CDR1 LNHDA and CDR2 SQIVND (reference sequence). CDR3 DNA sequence: TGTGCCAGTAGCGGGACAGGGGCCGGGGAGCTGTTTTTT. Translated: CASSGTGAGELFF. Combining the CDR3 with reference TRBV19 and TRBJ2-2 gives the whole variable domain DGGITQSPKYLFRKEGQNVTLSCEQNLNHDAMYWYRQDPGQGLRLIYYSQIVNDFQKGDIAEGYSVSREKKESFPLTVTSAQKNPTAFYLCASSGTGAGELFFGEGSRLTVL.

This chain connects TRBV19 to TRBJ1-6; D may be TRBD1 (5 bases). CDR1 and CDR2 (germline): LNHDA, SQIVND (reference sequence). CDR3 size: 16 residues. The germline V and J ends were trimmed by 5 bases and 6 bases, with 17 bases remaining between them. The CDR3 protein is CASSLGTGTLNSPLHF. CDR3 in DNA: TGTGCCAGTAGTTTGGGGACCGGGACCCTTAATTCACCCCTCCACTTT.

The J gene is TRBJ1-2, the V gene TRBV3-1 (or the pseudogene TRBV3-2), with D unresolved. The CDR3 is 14 amino acids. Trimming removed 1 base at V and 8 bases at J, with 14 bases between. Germline CDR1 is LGHDT and CDR2 is YNNKEL (reference sequence). The DNA for the CDR3 is TGTGCCAGCAGCCAAGGGACCGGACGGCTGGGCTACACCTTC. It translates to CASSQGTGRLGYTF.

The chain couples TRBV12-3 or TRBV12-4 to TRBJ2-2, with TRBD1 matching over 7 bases. The trim removed 6 bases at V and 6 bases at J, leaving 4 bases unmatched. The CDR3 sequence is 13 residues long. This chain's CDR3 is CASSRGWPGELFF. The CDR3 bases are TGTGCCAGCAGCAGGGGGTGGCCCGGGGAGCTGTTTTTT.

V gene TRBV6-2 or TRBV6-3 combines with J gene TRBJ2-7; the match to TRBD2 covers 9 bases. V shed 2 bases, J shed 0 bases, and the junction held 8 bases outside the gene matches. The CDR3 has 17 amino acids. CDR1 is MNHEY, CDR2 SVGEGT, per germline. The DNA for the CDR3 is TGTGCCAGCAGTTACACAACTAGCGGGCATACCTCCTACGAGCAGTACTTC. It codes for CASSYTTSGHTSYEQYF.

The rearrangement uses TRBV10-3 and TRBJ2-5; D may be TRBD2 (6 bases). Trimming pared 0 bases from V and 5 bases from J, leaving 16 bases between. Germline V gives CDR1 ENHRY, CDR2 SYGVKD. The CDR3 is 16 amino acids. DNA for the CDR3: TGTGCCATCAGTGAGTCCCCAGGAGGGGAAGGGGAGACCCAGTACTTC. The encoded protein is CAISESPGGEGETQYF.

This clone has a single count. The chain uses TRBV29-1 and TRBJ1-5; no reliable D call. The CDR3 spans 14 residues. Per the germline V gene, CDR1 is SQVTM and CDR2 is ANQGSEA. DNA for the CDR3: TGCCGCTGTCGCAGCCAGTATAGCAATCAGCCCCAGCATTTT. It translates to CRCRSQYSNQPQHF.

This clone is a singleton in its sample. The chain is built from TRBV4-3 and TRBJ1-1, with unresolved D. Per germline, CDR1 LGHNA and CDR2 YSLEER. The CDR3 extends over 14 amino acids. V dropped 0 bases and J dropped 6 bases, with 11 bases sitting between them. CDR3 coding DNA: TGCGCCAGCAGCCAAGATATCCACACCCCTGAAGCTTTCTTT. It yields the protein CASSQDIHTPEAFF.